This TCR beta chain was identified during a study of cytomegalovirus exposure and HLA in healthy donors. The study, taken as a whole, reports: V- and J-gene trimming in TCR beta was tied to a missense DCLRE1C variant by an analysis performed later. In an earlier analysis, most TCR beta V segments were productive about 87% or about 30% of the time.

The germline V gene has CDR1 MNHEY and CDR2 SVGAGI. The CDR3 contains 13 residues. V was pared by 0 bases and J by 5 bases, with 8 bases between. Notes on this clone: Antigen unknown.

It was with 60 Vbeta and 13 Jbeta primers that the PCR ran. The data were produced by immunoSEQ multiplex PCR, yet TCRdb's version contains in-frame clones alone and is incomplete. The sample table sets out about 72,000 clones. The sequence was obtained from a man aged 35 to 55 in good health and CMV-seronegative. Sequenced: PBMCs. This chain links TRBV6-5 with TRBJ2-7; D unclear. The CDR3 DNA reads TGTGCCAGCAGTTACTCTGGTGAGAACGAGCAGTACTTC. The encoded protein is CASSYSGENEQYF.